This T cell receptor beta chain came from a study of circulating tumor DNA in untreated peripheral T-cell lymphoma. Overall study results and limits: Tumor-specific clonotypes were found in roughly 79% of patients.

The tumor tissue sample was taken at baseline before any treatment. Note on this clone: The antigen is undetermined.

The protocol was immunoSEQ multiplex PCR, while the TCRdb copy is restricted to in-frame clones and leaves out a portion. The table lists about 7,200 clones, about 72% of them singletons. The CDR3 length is 13 residues. V lost 6 bases and J lost 3, with 11 bases in between. This chain joins TRBV23-1 and TRBJ1-2; no clear D. TRBV23-1 is given ORF status, its function remaining uncertain. The specimen sequenced was tumor tissue. This receptor was identified in a human donor with peripheral T-cell lymphoma. The CDR3 sequence is CASSLKGYYGYTF. CDR3 nucleotides: TGCGCCAGCAGCTTGAAAGGTTACTATGGCTACACCTTC.